This record covers a single TCR beta chain. TCRdb's copy holds only in-frame clones and misses some; the assay was immunoSEQ multiplex PCR. The table includes 250,000 or so clones, approximately 83% detected once. This CDR3 is 20 amino acids long. V shed 2 bases, J shed 5 bases, and the junction held 20 bases outside the gene matches. Germline V gives CDR1 SGDLS, CDR2 YYNGEE. This specimen belongs to a study of blood T cell repertoires in COVID-19. The clonotype comes from a man in his fifties who had recovered from COVID-19. What was sequenced was PBMCs or T cells enriched from blood (not recorded which). This chain links TRBV9 with TRBJ2-5, with 11 bases identical to TRBD2. CDR3: CASSVGYSTGTSGSGETQYF. CDR3 bases: TGTGCCAGCAGCGTTGGTTACTCGACCGGGACTAGCGGATCTGGGGAGACCCAGTACTTC.